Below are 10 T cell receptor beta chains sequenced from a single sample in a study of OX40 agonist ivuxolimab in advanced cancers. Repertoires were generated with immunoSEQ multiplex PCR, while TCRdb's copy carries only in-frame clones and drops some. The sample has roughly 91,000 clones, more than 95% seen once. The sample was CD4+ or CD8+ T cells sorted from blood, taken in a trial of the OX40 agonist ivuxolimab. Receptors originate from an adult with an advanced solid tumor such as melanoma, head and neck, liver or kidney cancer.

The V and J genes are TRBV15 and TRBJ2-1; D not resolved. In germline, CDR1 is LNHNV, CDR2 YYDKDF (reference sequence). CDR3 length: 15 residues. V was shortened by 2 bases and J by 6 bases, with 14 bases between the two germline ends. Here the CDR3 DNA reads TGTGCCACCAGCAGAAGGATCTACGGGCTCAATGAGCAGTTCTTC. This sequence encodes CATSRRIYGLNEQFF.

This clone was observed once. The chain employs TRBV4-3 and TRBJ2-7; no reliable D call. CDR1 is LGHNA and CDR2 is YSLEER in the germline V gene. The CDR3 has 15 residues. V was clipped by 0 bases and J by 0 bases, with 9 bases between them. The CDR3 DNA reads TGCGCCAGCAGCCAAGATCGGGCTAGCTCCTACGAGCAGTACTTC. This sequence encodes CASSQDRASSYEQYF.

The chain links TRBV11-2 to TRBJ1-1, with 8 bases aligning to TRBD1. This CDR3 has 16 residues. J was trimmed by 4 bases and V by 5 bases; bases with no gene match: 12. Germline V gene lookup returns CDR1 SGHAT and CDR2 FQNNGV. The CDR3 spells CASSPPPLDRVTEAFF. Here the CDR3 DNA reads TGTGCCAGCAGCCCACCCCCTCTGGACAGGGTCACTGAAGCTTTCTTT.

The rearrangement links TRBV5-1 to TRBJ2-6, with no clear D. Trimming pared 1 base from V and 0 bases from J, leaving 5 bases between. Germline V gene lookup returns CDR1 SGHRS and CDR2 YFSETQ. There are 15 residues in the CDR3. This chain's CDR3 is CASSLSDSGANVLTF. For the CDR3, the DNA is TGCGCCAGCAGCTTGTCAGACTCTGGGGCCAACGTCCTGACTTTC.

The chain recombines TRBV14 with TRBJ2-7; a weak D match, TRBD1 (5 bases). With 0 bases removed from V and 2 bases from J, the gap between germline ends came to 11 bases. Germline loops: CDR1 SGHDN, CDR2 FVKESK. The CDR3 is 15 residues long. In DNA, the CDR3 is TGTGCCAGCAGCCAAGAAACAGGATTCGCCTACGAGCAGTACTTC. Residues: CASSQETGFAYEQYF.

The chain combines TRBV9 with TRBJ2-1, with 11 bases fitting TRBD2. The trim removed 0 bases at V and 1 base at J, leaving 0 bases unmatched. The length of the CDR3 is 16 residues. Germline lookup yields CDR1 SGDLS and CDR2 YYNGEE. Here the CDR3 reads CASSVASGGSYNEQFF. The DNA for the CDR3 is TGTGCCAGCAGCGTAGCTAGCGGGGGGTCCTACAATGAGCAGTTCTTC. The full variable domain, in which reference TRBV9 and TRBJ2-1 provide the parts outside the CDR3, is DSGVTQTPKHLITATGQRVTLRCSPRSGDLSVYWYQQSLDQGLQFLIQYYNGEERAKGNILERFSAQQFPDLHSELNLSSLELGDSALYFCASSVASGGSYNEQFFGPGTRLTVL.

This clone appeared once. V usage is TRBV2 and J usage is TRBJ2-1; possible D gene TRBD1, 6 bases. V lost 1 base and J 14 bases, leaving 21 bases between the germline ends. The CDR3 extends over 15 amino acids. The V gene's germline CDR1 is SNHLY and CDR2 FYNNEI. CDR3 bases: TGTGCCAGCAGTGAAGACCCCCCGACAGGCCCAAGTAAGTTCTTC. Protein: CASSEDPPTGPSKFF.

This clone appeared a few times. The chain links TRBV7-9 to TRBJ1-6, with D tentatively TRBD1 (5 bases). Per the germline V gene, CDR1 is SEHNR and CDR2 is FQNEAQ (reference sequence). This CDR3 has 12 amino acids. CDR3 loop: CASGLGSGPLHF. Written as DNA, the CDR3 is TGTGCATCAGGGTTAGGGTCTGGCCCCCTCCACTTT.

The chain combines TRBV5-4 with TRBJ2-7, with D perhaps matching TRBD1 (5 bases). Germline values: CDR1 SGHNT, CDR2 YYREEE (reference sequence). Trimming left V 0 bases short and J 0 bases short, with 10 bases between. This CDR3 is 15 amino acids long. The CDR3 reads CASSLARASSYEQYF. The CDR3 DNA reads TGTGCCAGCAGCTTGGCCAGGGCCAGCTCCTACGAGCAGTACTTC.

CDR3 nucleotide sequence: TGTGCCACCAGCACCCAGACAGTGAACGAGCAGTACTTC. The encoded protein is CATSTQTVNEQYF. J is TRBJ2-7 and V is TRBV15; tentative D call: TRBD1 (5 bases). Germline values: CDR1 LNHNV, CDR2 YYDKDF (reference sequence). Trimming pared 4 bases from V and 5 bases from J, leaving 12 bases between. There are 13 residues in the CDR3.